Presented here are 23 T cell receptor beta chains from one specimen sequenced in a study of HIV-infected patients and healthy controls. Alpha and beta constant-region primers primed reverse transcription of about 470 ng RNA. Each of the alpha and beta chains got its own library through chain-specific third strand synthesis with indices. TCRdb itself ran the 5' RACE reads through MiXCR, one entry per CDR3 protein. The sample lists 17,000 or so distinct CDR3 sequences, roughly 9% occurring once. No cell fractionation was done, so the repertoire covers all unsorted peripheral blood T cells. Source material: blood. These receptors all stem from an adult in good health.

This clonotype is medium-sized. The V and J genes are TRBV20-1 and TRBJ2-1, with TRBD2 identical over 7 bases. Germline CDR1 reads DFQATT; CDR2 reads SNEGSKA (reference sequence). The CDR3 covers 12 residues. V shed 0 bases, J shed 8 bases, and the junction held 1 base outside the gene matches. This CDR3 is CSAREREYEQFF. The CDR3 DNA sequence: TGCAGTGCTAGAGAGCGGGAGTATGAGCAGTTCTTC.

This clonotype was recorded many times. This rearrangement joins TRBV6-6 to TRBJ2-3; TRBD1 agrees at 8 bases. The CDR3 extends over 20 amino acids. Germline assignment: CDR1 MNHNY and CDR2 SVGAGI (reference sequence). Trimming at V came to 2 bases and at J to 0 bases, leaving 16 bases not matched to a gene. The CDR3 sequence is CASSYPTGTGEIFSTDTQYF. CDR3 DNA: TGTGCCAGCAGTTACCCAACCGGGACAGGAGAAATATTTAGCACAGATACGCAGTATTTT.

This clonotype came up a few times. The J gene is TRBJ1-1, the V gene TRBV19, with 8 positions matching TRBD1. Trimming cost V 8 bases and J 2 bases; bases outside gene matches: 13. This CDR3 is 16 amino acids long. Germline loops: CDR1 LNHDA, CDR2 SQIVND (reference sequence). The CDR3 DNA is TGTGCCAGTTCCACAAGGACAGGGTACGGCAACACTGAAGCTTTCTTT. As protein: CASSTRTGYGNTEAFF. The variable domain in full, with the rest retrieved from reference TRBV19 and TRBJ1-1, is DGGITQSPKYLFRKEGQNVTLSCEQNLNHDAMYWYRQDPGQGLRLIYYSQIVNDFQKGDIAEGYSVSREKKESFPLTVTSAQKNPTAFYLCASSTRTGYGNTEAFFGQGTRLTVV.

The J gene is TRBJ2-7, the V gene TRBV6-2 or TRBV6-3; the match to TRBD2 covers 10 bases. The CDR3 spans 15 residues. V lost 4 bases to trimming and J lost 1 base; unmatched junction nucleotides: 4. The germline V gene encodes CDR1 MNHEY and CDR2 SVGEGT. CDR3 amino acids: CASSSSGGGSYEQYV. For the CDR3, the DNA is TGTGCCAGCAGTTCTAGCGGGGGAGGGTCCTACGAGCAGTACGTC.

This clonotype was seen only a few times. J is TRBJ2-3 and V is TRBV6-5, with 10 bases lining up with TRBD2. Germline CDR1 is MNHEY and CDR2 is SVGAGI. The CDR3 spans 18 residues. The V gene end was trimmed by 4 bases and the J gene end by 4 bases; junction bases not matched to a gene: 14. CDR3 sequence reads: CASSFDQSGRARADTQYF. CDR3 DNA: TGTGCCAGCAGTTTCGATCAGAGCGGGAGGGCCAGGGCAGATACGCAGTATTTT.

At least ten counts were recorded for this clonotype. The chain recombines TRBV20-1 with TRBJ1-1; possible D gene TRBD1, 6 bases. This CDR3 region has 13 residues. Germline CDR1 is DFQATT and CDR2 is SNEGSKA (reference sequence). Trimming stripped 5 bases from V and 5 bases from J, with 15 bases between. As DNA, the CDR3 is TGCAGTGCTCAGACAGGCTCATTGACTGAAGCTTTCTTT. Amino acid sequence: CSAQTGSLTEAFF.

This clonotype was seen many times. CDR3 bases: TGTGCCACCAGTGATTCCTCTAGCGCCTCCTACGAGCAGTACTTC. Translation: CATSDSSSASYEQYF. The gene calls are TRBV24-1 and TRBJ2-7; maybe TRBD2 (6 bases). V was cut by 2 bases and J by 0 bases, with 10 bases left in between. The V gene's germline CDR1 is KGHDR and CDR2 SFDVKD. CDR3 length equals 15 residues.

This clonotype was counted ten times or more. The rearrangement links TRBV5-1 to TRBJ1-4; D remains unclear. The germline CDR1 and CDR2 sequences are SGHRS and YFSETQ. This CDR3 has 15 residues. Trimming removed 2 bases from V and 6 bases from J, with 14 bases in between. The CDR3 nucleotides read TGCGCCAGCAGCTTTGACCGCGCCCCTTATGAAAAACTGTTTTTT. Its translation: CASSFDRAPYEKLFF.

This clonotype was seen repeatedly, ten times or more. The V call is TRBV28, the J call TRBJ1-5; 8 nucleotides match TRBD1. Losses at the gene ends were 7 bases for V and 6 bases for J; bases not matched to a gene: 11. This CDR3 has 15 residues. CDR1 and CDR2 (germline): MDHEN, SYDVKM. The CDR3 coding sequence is TGTGCCAGCACCAGTACCCAGGGGGCGGTTCAGCCCCAGCATTTT. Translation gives CASTSTQGAVQPQHF.

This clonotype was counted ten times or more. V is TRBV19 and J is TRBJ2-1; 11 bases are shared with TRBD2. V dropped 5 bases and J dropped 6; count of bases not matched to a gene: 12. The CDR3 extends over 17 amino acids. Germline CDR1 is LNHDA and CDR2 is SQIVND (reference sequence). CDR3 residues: CASSPTLLAGVPNEQFF. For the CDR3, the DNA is TGTGCCAGTAGTCCGACGTTACTAGCGGGAGTCCCCAATGAGCAGTTCTTC.

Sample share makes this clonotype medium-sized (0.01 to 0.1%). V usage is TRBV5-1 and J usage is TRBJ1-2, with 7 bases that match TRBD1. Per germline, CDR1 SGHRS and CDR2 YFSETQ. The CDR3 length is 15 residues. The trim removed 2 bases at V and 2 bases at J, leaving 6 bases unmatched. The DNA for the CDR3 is TGCGCCAGCAGCTTACAAGGGGGCCTGAACTATGGCTACACCTTC. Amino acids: CASSLQGGLNYGYTF.

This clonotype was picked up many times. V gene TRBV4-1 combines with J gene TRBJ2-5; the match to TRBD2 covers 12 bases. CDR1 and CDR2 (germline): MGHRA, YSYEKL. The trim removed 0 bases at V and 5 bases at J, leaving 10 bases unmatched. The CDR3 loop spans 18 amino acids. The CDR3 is CASSQDPGGGLAGETQYF. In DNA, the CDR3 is TGCGCCAGCAGCCAAGATCCAGGGGGCGGACTAGCGGGGGAGACCCAGTACTTC.

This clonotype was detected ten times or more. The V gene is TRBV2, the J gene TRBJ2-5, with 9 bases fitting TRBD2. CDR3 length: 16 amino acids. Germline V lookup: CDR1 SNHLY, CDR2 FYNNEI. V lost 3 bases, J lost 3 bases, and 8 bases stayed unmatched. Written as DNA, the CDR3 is TGTGCCAGCAGTGAGTGGAGTAGCGGGAGTGAAGAGACCCAGTACTTC. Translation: CASSEWSSGSEETQYF. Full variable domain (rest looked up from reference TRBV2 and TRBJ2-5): EPEVTQTPSHQVTQMGQEVILRCVPISNHLYFYWYRQILGQKVEFLVSFYNNEISEKSEIFDDQFSVERPDGSNFTLKIRSTKLEDSAMYFCASSEWSSGSEETQYFGPGTRLLVL.

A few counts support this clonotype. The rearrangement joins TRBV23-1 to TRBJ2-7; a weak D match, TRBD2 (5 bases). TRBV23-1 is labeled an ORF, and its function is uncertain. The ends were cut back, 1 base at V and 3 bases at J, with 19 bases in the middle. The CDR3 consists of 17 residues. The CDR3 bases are TGCGCCAGCAGTCAATATCGGGGAGCCCTTAATAACTACGAGCAGTACGTC. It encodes CASSQYRGALNNYEQYV.

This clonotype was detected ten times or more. The CDR3 loop reads CASSESHLAGSYEQYV. The CDR3 region has the DNA TGTGCCAGCAGTGAATCCCACCTAGCGGGATCCTACGAGCAGTACGTC. This chain uses TRBV25-1 with TRBJ2-7; 9 nucleotides line up with TRBD2. The J segment lost 1 base and the V segment lost 1 base, leaving 5 bases of the junction unmatched. CDR1 and CDR2 from the germline V gene are MGHDK and SYGVNS. There are 16 residues in the CDR3.

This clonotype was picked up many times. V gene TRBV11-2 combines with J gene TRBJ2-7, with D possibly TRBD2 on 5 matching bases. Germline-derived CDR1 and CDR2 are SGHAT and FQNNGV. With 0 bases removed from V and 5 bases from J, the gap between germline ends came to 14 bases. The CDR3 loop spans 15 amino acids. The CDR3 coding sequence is TGTGCCAGCAGCTTAGAGGACTCCCCGGACCACGAGCAGTACTTC. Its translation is CASSLEDSPDHEQYF. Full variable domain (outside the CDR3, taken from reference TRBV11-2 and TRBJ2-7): EAGVAQSPRYKIIEKRQSVAFWCNPISGHATLYWYQQILGQGPKLLIQFQNNGVVDDSQLPKDRFSAERLKGVDSTLKIQPAKLEDSAVYLCASSLEDSPDHEQYFGPGTRLTVT.

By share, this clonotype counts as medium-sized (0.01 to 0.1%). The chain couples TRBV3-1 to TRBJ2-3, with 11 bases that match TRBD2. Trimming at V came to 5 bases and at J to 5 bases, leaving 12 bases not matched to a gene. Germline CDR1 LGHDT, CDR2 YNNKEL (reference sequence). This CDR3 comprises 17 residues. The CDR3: CASSSPRLAGKGDTQYF. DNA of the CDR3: TGTGCCAGCAGCTCCCCACGACTAGCGGGAAAAGGAGATACGCAGTATTTT.

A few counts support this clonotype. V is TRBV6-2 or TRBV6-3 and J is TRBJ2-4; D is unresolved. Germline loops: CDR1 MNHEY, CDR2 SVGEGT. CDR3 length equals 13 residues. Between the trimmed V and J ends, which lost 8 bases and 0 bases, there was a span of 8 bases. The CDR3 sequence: CASEALAKNIQYF. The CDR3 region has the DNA TGTGCCAGCGAAGCCCTAGCCAAAAACATTCAGTACTTC.

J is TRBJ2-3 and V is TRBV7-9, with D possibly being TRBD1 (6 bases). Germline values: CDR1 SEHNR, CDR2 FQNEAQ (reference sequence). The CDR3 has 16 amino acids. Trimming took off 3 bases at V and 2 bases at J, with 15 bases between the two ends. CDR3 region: CASSFPSGTPTDTQYF. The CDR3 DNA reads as TGTGCCAGCAGCTTTCCATCCGGGACACCCACAGATACGCAGTATTTT.

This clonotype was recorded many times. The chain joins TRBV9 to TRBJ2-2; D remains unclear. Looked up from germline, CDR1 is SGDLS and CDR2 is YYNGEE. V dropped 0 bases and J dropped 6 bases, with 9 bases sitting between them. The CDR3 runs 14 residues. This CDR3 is CASSVGSSPGELFF. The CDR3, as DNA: TGTGCCAGCAGCGTAGGGTCGTCTCCCGGGGAGCTGTTTTTT. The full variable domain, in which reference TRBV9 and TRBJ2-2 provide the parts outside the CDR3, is DSGVTQTPKHLITATGQRVTLRCSPRSGDLSVYWYQQSLDQGLQFLIQYYNGEERAKGNILERFSAQQFPDLHSELNLSSLELGDSALYFCASSVGSSPGELFFGEGSRLTVL.

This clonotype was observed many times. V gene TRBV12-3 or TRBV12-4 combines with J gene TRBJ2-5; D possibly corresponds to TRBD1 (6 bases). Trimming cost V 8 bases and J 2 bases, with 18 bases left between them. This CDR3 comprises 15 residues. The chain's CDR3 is CASQIRGTYQETQYF. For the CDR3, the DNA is TGTGCCAGCCAAATCAGGGGCACATATCAAGAGACCCAGTACTTC.

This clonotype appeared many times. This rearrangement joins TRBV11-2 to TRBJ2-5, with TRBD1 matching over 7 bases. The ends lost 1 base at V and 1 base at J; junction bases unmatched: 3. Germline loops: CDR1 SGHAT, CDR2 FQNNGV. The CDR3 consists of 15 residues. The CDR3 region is CASSLGGGLQETQYF. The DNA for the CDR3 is TGTGCCAGCAGCTTAGGAGGGGGCCTCCAAGAGACCCAGTACTTC.

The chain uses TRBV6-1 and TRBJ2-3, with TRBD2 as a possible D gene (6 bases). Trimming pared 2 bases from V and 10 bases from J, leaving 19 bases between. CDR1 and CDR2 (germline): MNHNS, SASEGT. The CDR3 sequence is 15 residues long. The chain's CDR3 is CASSEYVGGRYAQYF. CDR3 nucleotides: TGTGCCAGCAGTGAATACGTCGGGGGAAGGTATGCGCAGTATTTT.